Listed below are T cell receptor beta chains from one sample, sequenced in a study of blood T cells in healthy people across ages. TCRdb independently ran MiXCR on the 5' RACE reads; one entry per CDR3 protein. In the table there are around 1.7 million distinct CDR3 sequences, over 25% of which are singletons. The sequenced sample was blood. The receptors were sampled from a woman aged 25-40 years in good health. CDR3s include the opening cysteine and the closing phenylalanine or tryptophan. The D gene is left open where the match is weak. The size of a clone is reported for some rows only, either as once, few or many, or as a class for expanded clones.

CDR3 DNA	CDR3 protein	V gene	J gene	clone size	D gene
TGCGCCAGCAGCGATACAGGGAAAGGGACAGATACGCAGTATTTT	CASSDTGKGTDTQYF	TRBV5-1	TRBJ2-3	many	.
TGCGCCAGCAGCCAAGATTCGAGCGGGGGGGCCGGGGAGCAGTTCTTC	CASSQDSSGGAGEQFF	TRBV4-1	TRBJ2-1	.	TRBD2
TGCAGTGCTAGAGGACAGGGGGCGAACACCGGGGAGCTGTTTTTT	CSARGQGANTGELFF	TRBV20-1	TRBJ2-2	few	TRBD1
TGTGCCAGCAGAGGTCGGGTTGGGGGGGCCTACGAGCAGTACTTC	CASRGRVGGAYEQYF	TRBV7-2	TRBJ2-7	few	TRBD2
TGCGCCAGCAGCCAATGGACGGGACTTACCCAGGGCTCCTACAATGAGCAGTTCTTC	CASSQWTGLTQGSYNEQFF	TRBV4-1	TRBJ2-1	many	.
TGTGCCAGTAAGACGGGGGGGTATGAAAAACTGTTTTTT	CASKTGGYEKLFF	TRBV2	TRBJ1-4	.	.
TGTGCCACCAGCAGGGACAGGGGGCGAAATGAGCAGTTCTTC	CATSRDRGRNEQFF	TRBV15	TRBJ2-1	few	TRBD1
TGTGCCAGCAGCTTATTGACAGCTAGCACAGATACGCAGTATTTT	CASSLLTASTDTQYF	TRBV7-9	TRBJ2-3	.	.
TGTGCCAGCAGCAGGGTAGCGGTTAGCTCCTACAATGAGCAGTTCTTC	CASSRVAVSSYNEQFF	TRBV9	TRBJ2-1	.	.
TGTGCCAGCAGTTACTCAATAACAGGGGGAAGCTACGAGCAGTACTTC	CASSYSITGGSYEQYF	TRBV6-6	TRBJ2-7	.	TRBD1
TGTGCCAGCAGCCCCTTCACCAGCGGGACCGACAATGAGCAGTTCTTC	CASSPFTSGTDNEQFF	TRBV3-1	TRBJ2-1	.	TRBD2
TGCAGCCACGAGAGGGGTCGGGCCTATACGCAGTATTTT	CSHERGRAYTQYF	TRBV29-1	TRBJ2-3	many	.
TGTGCCAGCAGCTCGGACAGGGGGCCGTATGGCTACACCTTC	CASSSDRGPYGYTF	TRBV11-2	TRBJ1-2	.	TRBD1
TGTGCCAGCAGGCTCACTAGCGGGAGGGAGACCCAGTACTTC	CASRLTSGRETQYF	TRBV3-1	TRBJ2-5	.	TRBD2
TGTGCCAGCAGCTTACGACTCTTCTCCTACAACGAGCAGTACTTC	CASSLRLFSYNEQYF	TRBV11-2	TRBJ2-7	.	.
TGTGCCAGCAACTGGTTCGAAGGGGGCCTCCGGTACCCCAAAAACATTCAGTACTTC	CASNWFEGGLRYPKNIQYF	TRBV21-1	TRBJ2-4	many	.
TGTGCCAACAGCACCAGCGGGGGGGGCACCGGGGAGCTGTTTTTT	CANSTSGGGTGELFF	TRBV9	TRBJ2-2	.	TRBD2
TGCGCCAGCAGCTTGTATGGACAGGGGAGCAATGAGCAGTTCTTC	CASSLYGQGSNEQFF	TRBV5-1	TRBJ2-1	.	TRBD1
TGCAGCGTTTGTTGGACAGGCAACTCCTACGAGCAGTACTTC	CSVCWTGNSYEQYF	TRBV29-1	TRBJ2-7	many	TRBD1
TGTGCCAGCAGCTTAGGTTGGAGGCAGGGCAATCAGCCCCAGCATTTT	CASSLGWRQGNQPQHF	TRBV7-2	TRBJ1-5	.	.
TGTGCCAGCAGTTCGGGGGACAGGGGGAATTCACCCCTCCACTTT	CASSSGDRGNSPLHF	TRBV12-3/TRBV12-4	TRBJ1-6	.	TRBD1
TGCGCCAGCAGCCCGAACCTACAGGGGTGGAACACTGAAGCTTTCTTT	CASSPNLQGWNTEAFF	TRBV4-1	TRBJ1-1	.	TRBD1
TGTGCCAGCAGGGTGACGGGGGGCCCCCGCTCCTACGAGCAGTACTTC	CASRVTGGPRSYEQYF	TRBV28	TRBJ2-7	few	.
TGCGCCAGCAGGGGGACAGGGCAGCTGTTTTTT	CASRGTGQLFF	TRBV5-1	TRBJ1-4	.	TRBD1
TGTGCCAGCAGCCAAGGTCGGGGGGAGACCCAAGAGACCCAGTACTTC	CASSQGRGETQETQYF	TRBV7-9	TRBJ2-5	many	TRBD2
TGCAGTGCCCTACAGGGTGTAGGAGGAGAAGCTTTCTTT	CSALQGVGGEAFF	TRBV20-1	TRBJ1-1	.	.
TGCAGTGCTAGAGTTCTGTCAAAGGCGGCAGATACGCAGTATTTT	CSARVLSKAADTQYF	TRBV20-1	TRBJ2-3	many	.
TGTTCCAGCAGCCAAGGGGGACACAATGTGCAGTTCTTC	CSSSQGGHNVQFF	TRBV3-1	TRBJ2-1	.	.
TGTGCCAGCAGCTCGAGTTTAGCGACCATGGGGTTCTTC	CASSSSLATMGFF	TRBV7-2	TRBJ2-1	.	.
TGCGCCAGCAGCCCCGAGGGCGGGGGGGGTTCTAGCACAGATACGCAGTATTTT	CASSPEGGGGSSTDTQYF	TRBV4-1	TRBJ2-3	few	TRBD2
TGCAGTGCTAGACCAATCATTGGGGCGAGTTCCTACGAGCAGTACTTC	CSARPIIGASSYEQYF	TRBV20-1	TRBJ2-7	many	.
TGCAGCGTTGAAGATTGGGCAGAGAGCACAGATACGCAGTATTTT	CSVEDWAESTDTQYF	TRBV29-1	TRBJ2-3	few	.
TGTGCCAGCAGAGAGGGGCACTATGGCTACACCTTC	CASREGHYGYTF	TRBV25-1	TRBJ1-2	.	.
TGTGCCAGCAGTTTCAACGACAGGTTTCCCGAGCAGTTCTTC	CASSFNDRFPEQFF	TRBV6-2/TRBV6-3	TRBJ2-1	.	.
TGTGCCAGCACAAACAGGGGAGGCGCTGAAGCTTTCTTT	CASTNRGGAEAFF	TRBV12-3/TRBV12-4	TRBJ1-1	once	TRBD1
TGTGCCAGCAGCCAATCCTCACTAGCGGGGGACTACAATGAGCAGTTCTTC	CASSQSSLAGDYNEQFF	TRBV3-1	TRBJ2-1	few	TRBD2
TGTGCCAGCAGCTTACCCGGGCTAGCGGGGAGAGAGACCCAGTACTTC	CASSLPGLAGRETQYF	TRBV7-2	TRBJ2-5	.	TRBD2
TGTGCCAGCTCATCAGAGGGGACAGGGGATTATGGCTACACCTTC	CASSSEGTGDYGYTF	TRBV18	TRBJ1-2	.	TRBD1
TGTGCCAGCAGCACCAGCGGGGGGGCCTTCAATGAGCAGTTCTTC	CASSTSGGAFNEQFF	TRBV7-2	TRBJ2-1	.	TRBD2
TGTGCCTGCGGGACAGGGTCCAATCAGCCCCAGCATTTT	CACGTGSNQPQHF	TRBV30	TRBJ1-5	.	TRBD1
TGCAGTGCTAGAGAGGGGGGGATCGGGGAGCTGTTTTTT	CSAREGGIGELFF	TRBV20-1	TRBJ2-2	.	TRBD2
TGCAGCGTTGACAGGAGGGGTGGTGGCACTGAAGCTTTCTTT	CSVDRRGGGTEAFF	TRBV29-1	TRBJ1-1	few	.
TGTGCCAGCAGGGGAGCTAGCGGGAGGAACCATGAGCAGTTCTTC	CASRGASGRNHEQFF	TRBV11-2	TRBJ2-1	few	TRBD2
TGTGCCACCAGCAGATCCCGAGAGGGCTACTACGAGCAGTACTTC	CATSRSREGYYEQYF	TRBV15	TRBJ2-7	few	.
TGTGCCAACCCCTTGGGGCGGGAGTTCAACAATGAGCAGTTCTTC	CANPLGREFNNEQFF	TRBV24-1	TRBJ2-1	.	TRBD2
TGTGCCAGCAGCCCCAGGGTGTTGGGGGAGGGCCAAGAGACCCAGTACTTC	CASSPRVLGEGQETQYF	TRBV7-9	TRBJ2-5	.	TRBD2
TGTGCCAGCGGTCGAGTAGCGGGGGGGCCCAATGAGCAGTTCTTC	CASGRVAGGPNEQFF	TRBV19	TRBJ2-1	.	TRBD2